The 16 T cell receptor beta chains presented below share a single source sample, sequenced in a study of shared clonotypes between healthy human individuals. Clones were sequenced by immunoSEQ multiplex PCR, and TCRdb holds only the in-frame ones, with some missing. Of about 980,000 clones in the sample, approximately 80% were seen once. Sample: memory CD4+ T cells sorted from blood. Stated subset: CD45RA-negative fraction. These receptors came from a man in his late teens or twenties in good health.

This chain uses TRBV9 with TRBJ2-1, with D maybe TRBD1 (6 bases). The V gene lost 0 bases and the J gene lost 9 bases, with 16 bases spanning the gap. The CDR3 consists of 15 residues. The germline CDR1 and CDR2 sequences are SGDLS and YYNGEE. This chain's CDR3 is CASSVVGGFRGEQFF. For the CDR3, the DNA is TGTGCCAGCAGCGTAGTTGGGGGCTTTAGAGGTGAGCAGTTCTTC. The full variable domain, in which reference TRBV9 and TRBJ2-1 provide the parts outside the CDR3, is DSGVTQTPKHLITATGQRVTLRCSPRSGDLSVYWYQQSLDQGLQFLIQYYNGEERAKGNILERFSAQQFPDLHSELNLSSLELGDSALYFCASSVVGGFRGEQFFGPGTRLTVL.

The chain recombines TRBV6-5 with TRBJ2-1, with 12 bases identical to TRBD2. CDR1 is MNHEY, CDR2 SVGAGI, per germline. This CDR3 is built from 13 residues. The V gene end was trimmed by 5 bases and the J gene end by 13 bases; junction bases not matched to a gene: 6. For the CDR3, the DNA is TGTGCCAGCAGTCTCCCGGGACTAGCGGGCCAGTTCTTC. Protein sequence: CASSLPGLAGQFF.

The chain has TRBV25-1 and TRBJ1-2; D ambiguous. V shed 0 bases and J shed 4 bases, with 12 bases lying between them. The CDR3 runs 15 residues. The germline CDR1 and CDR2 sequences are MGHDK and SYGVNS. The CDR3 is CASSEYEHSVYGYTF. For the CDR3, the DNA is TGTGCCAGCAGTGAATATGAACACAGCGTCTATGGCTACACCTTC.

The chain combines TRBV4-2 with TRBJ2-1, with 12 bases that match TRBD2. Germline V gives CDR1 LGHNA, CDR2 YNFKEQ. The trim removed 7 bases at V and 7 bases at J, leaving 2 bases unmatched. The CDR3 has 13 residues. CDR3 in DNA: TGTGCCAGCACGACTAGCGGGGGTAATGAGCAGTTCTTC. This gives the protein CASTTSGGNEQFF.

V usage is TRBV5-6 and J usage is TRBJ2-7, with D possibly TRBD2 on 5 matching bases. V was shortened by 2 bases and J by 7 bases, with 19 bases between the two germline ends. Germline V CDR1 and CDR2: SGHDT, YYEEEE. The CDR3 has 15 amino acids. CDR3 coding DNA: TGTGCCAGCAGCTTCGGATTTGGGGAAACGGGAGAGCAGTACTTC. Translated, it gives CASSFGFGETGEQYF.

J is TRBJ2-7 and V is TRBV19; 7 bases are shared with TRBD2. This CDR3 is built from 16 residues. Germline loops: CDR1 LNHDA, CDR2 SQIVND (reference sequence). The V gene end was trimmed by 5 bases and the J gene end by 1 base; junction bases not matched to a gene: 11. Written as DNA, the CDR3 is TGTGCCAGTAGTCCCCGGGGAGCGGGACGTTCCTACGAGCAGTACTTC. It yields the protein CASSPRGAGRSYEQYF.

The gene calls are TRBV6-7 and TRBJ1-4; 9 bases are shared with TRBD1. TRBV6-7 is classed as an ORF, of uncertain function. V shed 4 bases, J shed 0 bases, and the junction held 12 bases outside the gene matches. The CDR3 length is 19 residues. CDR3 protein: CASSCPGQGDSTTNEKLFF. The CDR3 coding sequence is TGTGCCAGCAGTTGCCCGGGACAGGGAGATTCTACAACTAATGAAAAACTGTTTTTT.

This clone was detected only a few times. The chain combines TRBV7-3 with TRBJ1-1, with D perhaps TRBD1 (6 bases). The germline V and J ends were trimmed by 2 bases and 0 bases, with 7 bases remaining between them. The CDR3 extends over 14 amino acids. Germline CDR1 reads SGHTA; CDR2 reads FQGTGA. The CDR3 DNA follows: TGTGCCAGCAGCTTATCAGGGGTGAACACTGAAGCTTTCTTT. It encodes CASSLSGVNTEAFF. The full variable domain, completed using reference TRBV7-3 and TRBJ1-1, is GAGVSQTPSNKVTEKGKYVELRCDPISGHTALYWYRQSLGQGPEFLIYFQGTGAADDSGLPNDRFFAVRPEGSVSTLKIQRTERGDSAVYLCASSLSGVNTEAFFGQGTRLTVV.

The V call is TRBV7-2, the J call TRBJ1-2; maybe TRBD1 (5 bases). The V and J ends lost 2 bases and 2 bases respectively, with 9 bases between them. This CDR3 comprises 14 residues. CDR1 SGHTA and CDR2 FQGNSA come from the germline V gene. The CDR3 nucleotides read TGTGCCAGCAGCTTAAACCAGGGAAACTATGGCTACACCTTC. This translates into CASSLNQGNYGYTF.

V is TRBV7-9 and J is TRBJ1-6, with D possibly being TRBD1 (6 bases). The CDR3 sequence is 15 residues long. Between the trimmed V and J ends, which lost 4 bases and 6 bases, there was a span of 13 bases. Looked up from germline, CDR1 is SEHNR and CDR2 is FQNEAQ (reference sequence). The CDR3 reads CASSSWTALNSPLHF. CDR3 DNA: TGTGCCAGCAGCTCTTGGACAGCTCTTAATTCACCCCTCCACTTT.

The J gene is TRBJ1-1, the V gene TRBV5-6; TRBD1 might be the D (6 bases). V dropped 3 bases and J dropped 6 bases, with 18 bases sitting between them. The V gene's germline CDR1 is SGHDT and CDR2 YYEEEE. This CDR3 comprises 15 residues. The DNA of the CDR3 is TGTGCCAGCAGCTCCAGAAGGACGGGGGCGGCTGAAGCTTTCTTT. Amino acids: CASSSRRTGAAEAFF. The whole variable domain, remainder taken from reference TRBV5-6 and TRBJ1-1, is DAGVTQSPTHLIKTRGQQVTLRCSPKSGHDTVSWYQQALGQGPQFIFQYYEEEERQRGNFPDRFSGHQFPNYSSELNVNALLLGDSALYLCASSSRRTGAAEAFFGQGTRLTVV.

This chain uses TRBV30 with TRBJ2-1; TRBD2 matches at 9 bases. The V and J ends lost 3 bases and 0 bases, in that order; junction bases with no gene match: 3. Germline lookup yields CDR1 GTSNPN and CDR2 SVGIG (reference sequence). The CDR3 is 15 residues long. CDR3 sequence reads: CAWSSSGTSYNEQFF. The CDR3 bases are TGTGCCTGGAGCTCTAGCGGGACCTCCTACAATGAGCAGTTCTTC. The entire variable domain, with the rest obtained from reference TRBV30 and TRBJ2-1, is as follows: SQTIHQWPATLVQPVGSPLSLECTVEGTSNPNLYWYRQAAGRGLQLLFYSVGIGQISSEVPQNLSASRPQDRQFILSSKKLLLSDSGFYLCAWSSSGTSYNEQFFGPGTRLTVL.

This clone was picked up one time. The rearrangement links TRBV7-8 to TRBJ1-1; no clear D. The CDR3 runs 14 residues. V lost 5 bases and J 1 base, leaving 11 bases between the germline ends. Germline V gene sequence: CDR1 SGHVS, CDR2 FQNEAQ. The CDR3 here is CASSTNRGNTEAFF. The CDR3 region has the DNA TGTGCCAGCAGCACCAATCGGGGGAACACTGAAGCTTTCTTT.

A few counts support this clone. The chain recombines TRBV7-2 with TRBJ2-3; 11 bases map to TRBD2. The CDR3 spans 15 residues. Germline-derived CDR1 and CDR2 are SGHTA and FQGNSA. The V gene end was trimmed by 8 bases and the J gene end by 4 bases; junction bases not matched to a gene: 8. CDR3: CASPRLAGSPDTQYF. The CDR3 DNA sequence: TGTGCCAGCCCACGACTAGCGGGATCCCCAGATACGCAGTATTTT.

Notes on this clone: Other DNA variants within this sample encode the same CDR3. The chain links TRBV7-2 to TRBJ2-5; D is possibly TRBD1 (6 bases). Trimming stripped 5 bases from V and 4 bases from J, with 11 bases between. The V gene's germline CDR1 is SGHTA and CDR2 FQGNSA. The length of the CDR3 is 13 residues. The DNA for the CDR3 is TGTGCCAGCAGCCCACAAGGGGGAGAGACCCAGTACTTC. Translated: CASSPQGGETQYF.

Many counts were recorded for this clone. The CDR3 nucleotides read TGTGCCTGGTCACCGAAGGGGGGCCTGGCTAATGAAAAACTGTTTTTT. Protein sequence: CAWSPKGGLANEKLFF. The V gene is TRBV30, the J gene TRBJ1-4, with D possibly TRBD1 on 6 matching bases. The V gene lost 5 bases and the J gene lost 3 bases, with 19 bases spanning the gap. The CDR3 runs 16 residues. Per the germline V gene, CDR1 is GTSNPN and CDR2 is SVGIG (reference sequence). Full variable domain (remainder filled in from reference TRBV30 and TRBJ1-4): SQTIHQWPATLVQPVGSPLSLECTVEGTSNPNLYWYRQAAGRGLQLLFYSVGIGQISSEVPQNLSASRPQDRQFILSSKKLLLSDSGFYLCAWSPKGGLANEKLFFGSGTQLSVL.